The rows below give T cell receptor beta chains drawn from one sample of a study of CD8+ T cells in alopecia areata. Using immunoSEQ multiplex PCR, the repertoire was profiled, and TCRdb retains in-frame clones only, with some absent. The repertoire holds around 190,000 clones, with just over 55% as singletons. Source material: CD8+ T cells sorted from blood. These receptors originate from a human donor in good health. CDR3s leave out the opening cysteine and the closing phenylalanine or tryptophan. A D gene is named only where the DNA matches it firmly.

V gene: TRBV5-6
D gene: TRBD1
J gene: TRBJ1-1
CDR3 protein: ASSPIGTENTEAF

V gene: TRBV4-2
D gene: TRBD2
J gene: TRBJ2-5
CDR3 protein: ASSQRRGDQETQY

V gene: TRBV2
D gene: .
J gene: TRBJ2-1
CDR3 protein: ASFRSSYNEQF

V gene: TRBV5-1
D gene: TRBD1
J gene: TRBJ1-1
CDR3 protein: ASRQDRGPGAF

V gene: TRBV27
D gene: TRBD2
J gene: TRBJ2-1
CDR3 protein: ASSLSTGGYNEQF

V gene: TRBV29-1
D gene: TRBD1
J gene: TRBJ1-2
CDR3 protein: SVGTGGAYGYT

V gene: TRBV27
D gene: .
J gene: TRBJ2-7
CDR3 protein: ASGAYEQY

V gene: TRBV30
D gene: TRBD1
J gene: TRBJ1-2
CDR3 protein: AWYLGTVYGYT

V gene: TRBV2
D gene: .
J gene: TRBJ1-2
CDR3 protein: ASSDGARAGYT

V gene: TRBV6-1
D gene: .
J gene: TRBJ1-5
CDR3 protein: ASSEGAEGQPQH